This T cell receptor (beta chain) was sequenced for a study of T cells after yellow fever vaccination. The study, taken as a whole, reports: Weaker, the secondary response peaked sooner, at day 5 versus 15.

This clonotype was observed many times. Its antigen remains unidentified. From germline, CDR1 is SGHNT and CDR2 YYREEE (reference sequence). CDR3 length: 14 residues. Between the trimmed V and J ends, which lost 5 bases and 2 bases, there was a span of 12 bases. TCRdb fed the 5' RACE reads into MiXCR, producing one record per CDR3 protein. The data show 310,000 or so distinct CDR3 sequences, around 3.6% seen once. V is TRBV5-4 and J is TRBJ2-3, with D hard to call. The sample in question was PBMCs, obtained on the day of the yellow fever booster vaccination. This receptor was identified in a man between 18 and 35 years old who received the YFV17D yellow fever vaccine. In DNA, the CDR3 is TGTGCCAGCAGAAGAAAAGGGTCCACAGATACGCAGTATTTT. It codes for CASRRKGSTDTQYF.